Only a few counts were recorded for the clone carrying this T cell receptor beta chain. UMIs were added to TCR cDNA along with a universal primer site when it was made by 5'RACE template switching. TCRdb passed the 5' RACE reads through MiXCR, listing each CDR3 protein once. There are 500,000 to 650,000 distinct CDR3 sequences in the sample; about a sixth occur only once, and roughly 17% lies in the top ten. This sample is part of a study of T cells after yellow fever vaccination. The germline V gene encodes CDR1 SGHVS and CDR2 FNYEAQ. V shed 1 base and J 3 bases; nucleotides not matched to a gene: 4. The CDR3 loop spans 16 amino acids.

The origin of this receptor is a man aged 18 to 30 who received the YFV17D yellow fever vaccine. The starting material was PBMCs, obtained about 5 days after the first yellow fever vaccination. The V and J genes are TRBV7-6 and TRBJ2-7; 12 bases are a match to TRBD2. The CDR3 reads CASSLDLAGGIYEQYF. In DNA form, the CDR3 reads TGTGCCAGCAGCTTAGATCTAGCGGGGGGGATCTACGAGCAGTACTTC.